Listed here are 10 T cell receptor beta chains from one sample, sequenced in a study of cytomegalovirus exposure and HLA in healthy donors. This PCR relied on a set of 60 Vbeta primers and 13 Jbeta primers. Sequencing used immunoSEQ multiplex PCR; TCRdb keeps in-frame clones, though not all of them. This table holds approximately 100,000 clones, around three quarters found once. Material for sequencing was PBMCs. The receptors come from a human donor in good health.

A few counts support this clone. The rearrangement links TRBV7-9 to TRBJ1-2; the D is unclear. Trimming cost V 1 base and J 6 bases, with 6 bases left between them. Germline V lookup: CDR1 SEHNR, CDR2 FQNEAQ (reference sequence). The CDR3 runs to 12 residues. The CDR3 region has the DNA TGTGCCAGCAGCTTAGTTTCTGATGGCTACACCTTC. It specifies CASSLVSDGYTF.

The rearrangement joins TRBV7-2 to TRBJ1-1, with D possibly matching TRBD1 (6 bases). Germline V gene lookup returns CDR1 SGHTA and CDR2 FQGNSA. The V gene lost 5 bases and the J gene lost 0 bases, with 7 bases spanning the gap. The CDR3 runs 13 residues. CDR3 in DNA: TGTGCCAGCAGCCGGACAGTGAACACTGAAGCTTTCTTT. Encoded protein: CASSRTVNTEAFF.

A remark on this clone: Because the CDR3's place on the DNA is in doubt, the DNA is left out and the CDR3 is given as listed by TCRdb. The gene calls are TRBV6-5 and TRBJ1-1; TRBD1, the table's D call, was not compared with the DNA. From its first to its last residue, the CDR3 has 15 amino acids. CDR1 and CDR2 (germline): MNHEY, SVGAGI. The CDR3 reads CASSYFGQGAIEPFF.

This clone was counted only a few times. The chain recombines TRBV5-1 with TRBJ2-5; unclear D gene. Germline CDR1 SGHRS, CDR2 YFSETQ. The CDR3 is made up of 13 amino acids. V lost 6 bases to trimming and J lost 0 bases, with 9 bases between them. Written as DNA, the CDR3 is TGCGCCAGCAACCTTGACAACCAAGAGACCCAGTACTTC. It specifies CASNLDNQETQYF.

The CDR3 sequence is CASSYSTAHNEQFF. The CDR3 DNA is TGTGCCAGCAGTTACTCGACAGCCCACAATGAGCAGTTCTTC. The chain joins TRBV6-5 to TRBJ2-1, with D perhaps matching TRBD1 (5 bases). Trimming cost V 0 bases and J 5 bases, with 8 bases left between them. CDR1 and CDR2 from the germline V gene are MNHEY and SVGAGI. The CDR3 is 14 residues long.

The genes are TRBV11-3 and TRBJ2-5; 9 bases match TRBD1. The CDR3 covers 15 residues. V trimming: 5 bases; J trimming: 4 bases; junction bases outside the gene matches: 8. Per germline, CDR1 SGHNT and CDR2 YENEEA. CDR3 nucleotides: TGTGCCAGCAGCGTGGGACAGGGTTGGGCAGAGACCCAGTACTTC. Translated: CASSVGQGWAETQYF.

This sequence joins TRBV14 and TRBJ1-1, with TRBD1 as a possible D gene (5 bases). CDR1 and CDR2 (germline): SGHDN, FVKESK. The CDR3 has 15 residues. Trimming cost V 1 base and J 4 bases, with 13 bases left between them. The CDR3 is CASSQVAGLGTEAFF. The CDR3 nucleotides are TGTGCCAGCAGCCAAGTGGCAGGGCTCGGCACTGAAGCTTTCTTT.

V is TRBV6-1 and J is TRBJ1-5; D is perhaps TRBD1 (6 bases). The germline gives CDR1 MNHNS, CDR2 SASEGT. This CDR3 region has 15 residues. Deletions cut 6 bases from V and 1 base from J, with 13 bases between. CDR3 coding DNA: TGTGCCAGCAGCGCCGGGACAAACAGCAATCAGCCCCAGCATTTT. The encoded protein is CASSAGTNSNQPQHF.

The rearrangement uses TRBV5-1 and TRBJ1-1; the D gene is possibly TRBD1 (6 bases). This CDR3 region has 17 residues. Germline V CDR1 and CDR2: SGHRS, YFSETQ. The V end lost 7 bases, the J end lost 4 bases, and 26 bases lay between the germline ends. The CDR3 bases are TGCGCCAGCGCAGAGGTCGGGGGGGCCTACGACGGCACTGAAGCTTTCTTT. This sequence encodes CASAEVGGAYDGTEAFF.

The chain employs TRBV7-2 and TRBJ1-2; D may be TRBD1 (5 bases). CDR3 length equals 17 residues. The V end lost 5 bases, the J end lost 5 bases, and 24 bases lay between the germline ends. Per the germline V gene, CDR1 is SGHTA and CDR2 is FQGNSA. Here the CDR3 reads CASSNRWRGRDRYGYTF. The CDR3 region has the DNA TGTGCCAGCAGCAACCGCTGGAGGGGAAGGGATAGATATGGCTACACCTTC.